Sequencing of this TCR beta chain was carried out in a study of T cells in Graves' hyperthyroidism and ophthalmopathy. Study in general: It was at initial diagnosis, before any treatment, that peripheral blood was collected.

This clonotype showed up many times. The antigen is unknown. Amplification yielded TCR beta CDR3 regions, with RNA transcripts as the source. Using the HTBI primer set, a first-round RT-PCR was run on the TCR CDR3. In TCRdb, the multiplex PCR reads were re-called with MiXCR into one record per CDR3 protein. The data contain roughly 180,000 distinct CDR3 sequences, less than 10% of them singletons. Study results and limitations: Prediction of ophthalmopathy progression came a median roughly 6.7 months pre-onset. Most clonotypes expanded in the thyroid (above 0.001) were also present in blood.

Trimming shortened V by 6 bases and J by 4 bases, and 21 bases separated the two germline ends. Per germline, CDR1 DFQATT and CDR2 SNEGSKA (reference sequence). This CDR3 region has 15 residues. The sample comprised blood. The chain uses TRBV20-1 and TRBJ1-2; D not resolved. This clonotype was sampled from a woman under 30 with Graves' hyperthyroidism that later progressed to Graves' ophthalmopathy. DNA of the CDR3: TGCAGTGCCCCGTTGGGGTTACAAGCAACCTATGGCTACACCTTC. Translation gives CSAPLGLQATYGYTF.